Presented here are 23 T cell receptor beta chains from one specimen sequenced in a study of cytomegalovirus exposure and HLA in healthy donors. TCRdb keeps only in-frame clones here, not all; method: immunoSEQ multiplex PCR. The profile shows 70,000 or so clones, 94% of them singletons. The source material was PBMCs. Receptors originate from a woman aged 18-29 years in good health and CMV-seronegative.

The chain has TRBV5-5 and TRBJ2-1, with D tentatively TRBD1 (5 bases). Looked up from germline, CDR1 is SGHKS and CDR2 is YYEKEE (reference sequence). The V and J ends lost 0 bases and 6 bases respectively, with 13 bases between them. The CDR3 sequence is 15 residues long. CDR3 sequence (DNA): TGTGCCAGCAGCTTGGGGGCAGGGCCGAGCAATGAGCAGTTCTTC. It encodes CASSLGAGPSNEQFF.

The chain is built from TRBV28 and TRBJ2-3, with 8 bases aligning to TRBD2. Germline CDR1 MDHEN, CDR2 SYDVKM. The V segment lost 2 bases and the J segment 3 bases; nucleotides outside the gene matches: 4. This CDR3 comprises 15 residues. The CDR3 DNA is TGTGCCAGCAGTTTACGGGAGGGCCATACAGATACGCAGTATTTT. Translating it yields CASSLREGHTDTQYF.

This clone was seen only once. In nucleotides, the CDR3 is TGTGCCAGCAGCCATAGTAGGAGGGGGCGTTACAATGAGCAGTTCTTC. The encoded protein is CASSHSRRGRYNEQFF. The chain is built from TRBV4-2 and TRBJ2-1; TRBD1 might be the D (7 bases). Germline V gene data show CDR1 as LGHNA and CDR2 as YNFKEQ. The V end was cut by 3 bases, the J end by 4 bases, with 16 bases between. The CDR3 runs to 16 residues.

The rearrangement links TRBV9 to TRBJ1-4, with 10 bases matching TRBD1. V shed 3 bases, J shed 4 bases, and the junction held 3 bases outside the gene matches. Germline CDR1 SGDLS, CDR2 YYNGEE. The CDR3 has 15 amino acids. The chain's CDR3 is CASSGRTGGNEKLFF. As DNA, the CDR3 is TGTGCCAGCAGCGGACGGACAGGGGGTAATGAAAAACTGTTTTTT.

The CDR3 sequence: CAISRGDSREEAFF. In DNA, the CDR3 is TGTGCCATCAGTCGAGGGGACTCGAGGGAGGAAGCTTTCTTT. The gene calls are TRBV10-3 and TRBJ1-1; D possibly corresponds to TRBD1 (5 bases). V lost 5 bases and J lost 8, with 18 bases in between. Germline lookup yields CDR1 ENHRY and CDR2 SYGVKD. This CDR3 has 14 residues.

V gene TRBV7-9 combines with J gene TRBJ2-5, with TRBD1 identical over 7 bases. Germline V lookup: CDR1 SEHNR, CDR2 FQNEAQ (reference sequence). The V and J ends lost 2 bases and 6 bases, in that order; junction bases with no gene match: 15. The CDR3 extends over 17 amino acids. The CDR3 protein is CASSLPVEGQGVKTQYF. DNA of the CDR3: TGTGCCAGCAGCTTACCAGTTGAGGGTCAGGGGGTAAAGACCCAGTACTTC.

V gene TRBV5-1 combines with J gene TRBJ2-3; TRBD2 aligns across 12 bases. Trimming cost V 4 bases and J 6 bases; bases outside gene matches: 3. CDR3 length: 14 residues. Germline assignment: CDR1 SGHRS and CDR2 YFSETQ. The DNA for the CDR3 is TGCGCCAGCAGCGCCGGGACTAGCGGGGATACGCAGTATTTT. Translation gives CASSAGTSGDTQYF.

This clone was observed a handful of times. The V and J genes are TRBV9 and TRBJ2-1; D perhaps matches TRBD2 (7 bases). CDR1 and CDR2 (germline): SGDLS, YYNGEE. This CDR3 contains 13 residues. Trimming removed 0 bases from V and 12 bases from J, with 13 bases in between. The CDR3 loop is CASSVAGGDGQFF. The DNA of the CDR3 is TGTGCCAGCAGCGTAGCGGGGGGCGATGGGCAGTTCTTC.

This clone was seen a few times. The rearrangement links TRBV6-4 to TRBJ2-2; 7 positions match TRBD2. Germline V gene sequence: CDR1 MRHNA, CDR2 SNTAGT. V shed 5 bases and J 2 bases; nucleotides not matched to a gene: 5. The CDR3 is made up of 15 amino acids. The CDR3 loop is CASSPRGENTGELFF. In DNA form, the CDR3 reads TGTGCCAGCAGTCCACGGGGGGAAAACACCGGGGAGCTGTTTTTT.

The chain carries TRBV28 and TRBJ2-6, with TRBD1 matching over 7 bases. V dropped 2 bases and J dropped 0; count of bases not matched to a gene: 4. Germline V CDR1 and CDR2: MDHEN, SYDVKM. This CDR3 spans 17 amino acids. CDR3 nucleotides: TGTGCCAGCAGTTTACCTACAGGGGACTCTGGGGCCAACGTCCTGACTTTC. This gives the protein CASSLPTGDSGANVLTF.

The gene calls are TRBV9 and TRBJ2-1; no clear D. The germline V gene has CDR1 SGDLS and CDR2 YYNGEE. V lost 0 bases to trimming and J lost 5 bases, with 9 bases between them. The CDR3 sequence is 14 residues long. CDR3 in DNA: TGTGCCAGCAGCGTAGGGGCAGGCCACAATGAGCAGTTCTTC. It is translated as CASSVGAGHNEQFF.

The chain has TRBV27 and TRBJ2-3, with 9 positions matching TRBD1. Germline V lookup: CDR1 MNHEY, CDR2 SMNVEV (reference sequence). V lost 0 bases and J lost 3; bases outside the gene matches: 7. The length of the CDR3 is 17 residues. The CDR3 bases are TGTGCCAGCAGTTTATCGTGGGGACAGGGTAGTACAGATACGCAGTATTTT. Amino acid sequence: CASSLSWGQGSTDTQYF.

This clone came up a few times. J is TRBJ2-2 and V is TRBV5-1; perhaps TRBD1 as D (6 bases). V was clipped by 5 bases and J by 7 bases, with 15 bases between them. Germline V gene lookup returns CDR1 SGHRS and CDR2 YFSETQ. The CDR3 runs to 14 residues. The CDR3 loop reads CASRPSQGNGELFF. As DNA, the CDR3 is TGCGCCAGCAGGCCGAGCCAGGGGAACGGGGAGCTGTTTTTT.

The rearrangement links TRBV4-2 to TRBJ2-7; 14 bases fit TRBD2. Germline CDR1 LGHNA, CDR2 YNFKEQ. The CDR3 runs 18 residues. V gave up 0 bases and J gave up 0 bases; unmatched junction bases: 4. The CDR3 region has the DNA TGTGCCAGCAGCCAAGAGACTAGCGGGGGGGATAGCTCCTACGAGCAGTACTTC. Translated, it gives CASSQETSGGDSSYEQYF.

The rearrangement joins TRBV7-3 to TRBJ2-3, with D uncertain. Between the trimmed V and J ends, which lost 4 bases and 3 bases, there was a span of 17 bases. There are 16 residues in the CDR3. Per germline, CDR1 SGHTA and CDR2 FQGTGA. In DNA form, the CDR3 reads TGTGCCAGCAGCTCGATTCAGCCCATCGGGACAGATACGCAGTATTTT. Translation: CASSSIQPIGTDTQYF.

This chain links TRBV6-5 with TRBJ2-5, with a tentative D call TRBD1 (5 bases). V was pared by 6 bases and J by 8 bases, with 19 bases between. CDR1 and CDR2 (germline): MNHEY, SVGAGI. The CDR3 totals 14 residues. The CDR3 here is CASRTPFPRVTQYF. CDR3 sequence (DNA): TGTGCCAGCAGGACGCCCTTCCCCAGGGTAACCCAGTACTTC.

The chain has TRBV7-9 and TRBJ1-2, with D possibly matching TRBD1 (6 bases). The CDR3 length is 13 residues. From germline, CDR1 is SEHNR and CDR2 FQNEAQ (reference sequence). Trimming removed 5 bases at V and 8 bases at J, with 15 bases between. In DNA, the CDR3 is TGTGCCAGCAGCCCTCAGGGGCTGGACGGCTACACCTTC. As protein: CASSPQGLDGYTF.

This chain connects TRBV28 to TRBJ2-3; a weak D match, TRBD2 (6 bases). This CDR3 region has 16 residues. Trimming pared 5 bases from V and 2 bases from J, leaving 17 bases between. Germline values: CDR1 MDHEN, CDR2 SYDVKM. CDR3 amino acids: CASSPSGLLFTDTQYF. The CDR3 nucleotides read TGTGCCAGCAGTCCCTCGGGACTGCTTTTCACAGATACGCAGTATTTT.

This clone was found once. The chain recombines TRBV4-1 with TRBJ1-2, with 10 bases fitting TRBD1. This CDR3 spans 17 amino acids. V shed 2 bases and J 4 bases; nucleotides not matched to a gene: 10. Germline CDR1 MGHRA, CDR2 YSYEKL. The CDR3 is CASSQSLDRGIRYGYTF. DNA of the CDR3: TGCGCCAGCAGCCAATCCCTGGACAGGGGGATTCGCTATGGCTACACCTTC.

This chain links TRBV5-6 with TRBJ1-6; a weak D match, TRBD1 (6 bases). The V end lost 4 bases, the J end lost 7 bases, and 12 bases lay between the germline ends. The length of the CDR3 is 14 residues. Germline CDR1 reads SGHDT; CDR2 reads YYEEEE. The DNA for the CDR3 is TGTGCCAGCAGCCCCGGGGGGGGCAATTCACCCCTCCACTTT. Its translation is CASSPGGGNSPLHF.

V and J are TRBV5-4 and TRBJ2-3; D is ambiguous. Germline lookup yields CDR1 SGHNT and CDR2 YYREEE (reference sequence). The CDR3 totals 15 residues. The ends were cut back, 3 bases at V and 1 base at J, with 12 bases in the middle. CDR3 nucleotide sequence: TGTGCCAGCAGCTCCGATTTACTCGGCACAGATACGCAGTATTTT. Amino acids: CASSSDLLGTDTQYF.

V is TRBV7-6 and J is TRBJ2-4; 8 bases fit TRBD2. Germline trimming cut 4 bases from V and 8 bases from J; bases unmatched to any gene: 7. The CDR3 extends over 14 amino acids. From germline, CDR1 is SGHVS and CDR2 FNYEAQ. The CDR3 DNA is TGTGCCAGCAGCTCGACGGGGGGGGCTGACATTCAGTACTTC. This gives the protein CASSSTGGADIQYF.

V is TRBV9 and J is TRBJ1-4; D not resolved. CDR1 and CDR2 from the germline V gene are SGDLS and YYNGEE. Trimming took 3 bases from V and 0 from J, leaving 9 bases between them. This CDR3 comprises 15 residues. The CDR3 loop reads CASSGNSATNEKLFF. In nucleotides, the CDR3 is TGTGCCAGCAGCGGTAATAGTGCAACTAATGAAAAACTGTTTTTT.